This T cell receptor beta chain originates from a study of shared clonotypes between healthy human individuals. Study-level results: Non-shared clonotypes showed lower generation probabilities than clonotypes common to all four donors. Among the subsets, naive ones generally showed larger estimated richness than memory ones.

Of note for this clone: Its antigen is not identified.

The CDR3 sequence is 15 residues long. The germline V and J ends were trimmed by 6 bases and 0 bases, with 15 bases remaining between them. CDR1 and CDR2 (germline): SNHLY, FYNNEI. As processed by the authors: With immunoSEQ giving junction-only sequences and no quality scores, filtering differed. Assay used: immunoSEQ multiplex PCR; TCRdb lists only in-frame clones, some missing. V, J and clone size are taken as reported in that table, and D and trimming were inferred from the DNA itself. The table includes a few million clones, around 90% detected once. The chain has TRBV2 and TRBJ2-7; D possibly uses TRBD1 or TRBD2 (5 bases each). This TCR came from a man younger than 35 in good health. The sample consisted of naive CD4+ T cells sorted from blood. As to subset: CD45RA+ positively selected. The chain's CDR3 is CASRGDGRISYEQYF. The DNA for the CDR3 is TGTGCCAGCAGGGGGGACGGGCGGATCTCCTACGAGCAGTACTTC.